This entry describes one TCR beta chain. Produced via immunoSEQ multiplex PCR; TCRdb's table is partial and in-frame only. This sample yields tens of thousands of clones, of which around 84% are seen a single time; 1.8% belongs to the top ten. This CDR3 has 15 residues. V lost 4 bases to trimming and J lost 3 bases, with 12 bases between them. The germline CDR1 and CDR2 sequences are MRHNA and SNTAGT. The data were taken from a study of PD-L1 blockade in urothelial cancer. Locally advanced or metastatic urothelial carcinoma was present in patients. The receptor was isolated from a man aged 45-65 years with urothelial cancer. The specimen was PBMCs, collected around atezolizumab (anti-PD-L1) treatment. J is TRBJ2-2 and V is TRBV6-4; TRBD1 might be the D (6 bases). CDR3 in amino acids: CASSVSEGDTGELFF. The CDR3, as DNA: TGTGCCAGCAGTGTCTCCGAGGGGGACACCGGGGAGCTGTTTTTT.